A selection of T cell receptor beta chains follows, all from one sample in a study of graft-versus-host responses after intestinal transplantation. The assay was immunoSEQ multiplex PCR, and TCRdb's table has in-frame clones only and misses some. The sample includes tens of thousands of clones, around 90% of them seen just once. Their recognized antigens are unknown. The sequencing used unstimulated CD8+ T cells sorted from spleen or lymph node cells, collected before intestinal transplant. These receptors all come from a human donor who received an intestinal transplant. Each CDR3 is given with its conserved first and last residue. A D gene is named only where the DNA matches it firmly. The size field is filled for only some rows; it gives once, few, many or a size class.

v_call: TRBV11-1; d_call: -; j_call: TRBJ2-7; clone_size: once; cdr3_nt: TGTGCCAGCAGCTTCTTCAGTTTTGACGAGCAGTACTTC; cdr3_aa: CASSFFSFDEQYF
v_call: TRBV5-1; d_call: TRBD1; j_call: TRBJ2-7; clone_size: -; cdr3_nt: TGCGCCAGCAGCGTCGGGACAGGGGCCTACGAGCAGTACTTC; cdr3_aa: CASSVGTGAYEQYF
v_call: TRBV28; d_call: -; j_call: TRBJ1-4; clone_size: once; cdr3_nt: TGTGCCAGCAGACCGGGAACACGAGAAAAACTGTTTTTT; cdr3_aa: CASRPGTREKLFF
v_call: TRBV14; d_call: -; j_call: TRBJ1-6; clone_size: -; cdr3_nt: TGTGCCAGCAGCCAAGTGCAGGGAAATTCACCCCTCCACTTT; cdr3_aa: CASSQVQGNSPLHF
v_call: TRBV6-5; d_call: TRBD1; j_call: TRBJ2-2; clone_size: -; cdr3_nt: TGTGCCAGCAGCCGCACAGGGGGCCTTAACGGGGAGCTGTTTTTT; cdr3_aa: CASSRTGGLNGELFF
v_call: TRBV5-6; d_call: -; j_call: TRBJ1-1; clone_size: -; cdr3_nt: TGTGCCAGCAGCTTATCCCCCTCGAGCACTGAAGCTTTCTTT; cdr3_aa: CASSLSPSSTEAFF
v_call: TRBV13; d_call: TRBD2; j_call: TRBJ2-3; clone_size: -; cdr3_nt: TGTGCCAGCAGCTTAGTAACTAGCGGGGGGATCACAGATACGCAGTATTTT; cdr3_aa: CASSLVTSGGITDTQYF
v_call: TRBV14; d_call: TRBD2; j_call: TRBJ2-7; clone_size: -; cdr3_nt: TGTGCCAGCAGCTCCCGGGACTATGGAGAATGGGAGCAGTACTTC; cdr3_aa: CASSSRDYGEWEQYF
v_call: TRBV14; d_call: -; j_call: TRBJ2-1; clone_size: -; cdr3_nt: TGTGCCAGCAGCCACGAGTTTCCTCTCAATGAGCAGTTCTTC; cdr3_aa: CASSHEFPLNEQFF
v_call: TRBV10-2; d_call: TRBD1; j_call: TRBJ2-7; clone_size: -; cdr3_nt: TGCGCCAGCGGACAGGGGCGCCACGAGCAGTACTTC; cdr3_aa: CASGQGRHEQYF
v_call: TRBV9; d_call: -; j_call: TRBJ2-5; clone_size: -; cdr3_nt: TGTGCCAGCACCCCAGGGCTAGCGCGCCAAGAGACCCAGTACTTC; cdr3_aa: CASTPGLARQETQYF
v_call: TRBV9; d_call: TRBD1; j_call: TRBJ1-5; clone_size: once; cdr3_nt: TGTGCCAGCAGACCTGACAGGGCCCAGCATTTT; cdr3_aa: CASRPDRAQHF
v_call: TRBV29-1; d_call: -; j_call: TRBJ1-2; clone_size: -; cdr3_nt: TGCAGCGCCGGAGAGGGTTCGGGTGGCTACACCTTC; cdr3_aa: CSAGEGSGGYTF
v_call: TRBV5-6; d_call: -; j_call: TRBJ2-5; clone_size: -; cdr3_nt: TGTGCCAGCACATACCCAGGGGAACAAGAGACCCAGTACTTC; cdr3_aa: CASTYPGEQETQYF
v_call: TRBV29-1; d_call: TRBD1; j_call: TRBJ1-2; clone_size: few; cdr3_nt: TGCAGCGTACGGAATACAGGGGGTAACTATGGCTACACCTTC; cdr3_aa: CSVRNTGGNYGYTF
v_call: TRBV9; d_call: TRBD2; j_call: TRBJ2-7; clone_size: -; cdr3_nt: TGTGCCAGCAGCGTAGGGTCGGGGGGTTTCTACGAGCAGTACTTC; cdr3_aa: CASSVGSGGFYEQYF
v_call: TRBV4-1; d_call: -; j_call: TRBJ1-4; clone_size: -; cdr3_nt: TGCGCCAGCAGCCGAATAGGCGGGGGGCCGGGTGAAAAACTGTTTTTT; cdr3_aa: CASSRIGGGPGEKLFF
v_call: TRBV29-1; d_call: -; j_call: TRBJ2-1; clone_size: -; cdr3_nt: TGCGGCTTTTTGGCGGGAAATGAGCAGTTCTTC; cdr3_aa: CGFLAGNEQFF
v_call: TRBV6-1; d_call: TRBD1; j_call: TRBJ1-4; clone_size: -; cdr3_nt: TGTGCCAGCAGTGATTCGGCAGGGGGGGAAAAACTGTTTTTT; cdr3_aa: CASSDSAGGEKLFF
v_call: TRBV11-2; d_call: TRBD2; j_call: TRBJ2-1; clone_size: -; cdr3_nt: TGTGCCAGCAGCTCCCACGTCCCGGGGACTAGGAGCCTCAATGAGCAGTTCTTC; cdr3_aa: CASSSHVPGTRSLNEQFF
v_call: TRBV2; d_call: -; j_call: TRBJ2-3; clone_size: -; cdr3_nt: TGTGCCAGCAGTCTATCCCTAGACTTCACAGATACGCAGTATTTT; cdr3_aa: CASSLSLDFTDTQYF
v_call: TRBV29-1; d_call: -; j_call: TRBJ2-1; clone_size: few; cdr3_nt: TGCAGCGTTGAAGAGCGGGGCCCGATAACTACTTACAATGAGCAGTTCTTC; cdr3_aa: CSVEERGPITTYNEQFF
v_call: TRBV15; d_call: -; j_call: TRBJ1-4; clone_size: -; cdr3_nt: TGTGCCACCAGCAGAGCCTCGGTAGCTAATGAAAAACTGTTTTTT; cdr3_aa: CATSRASVANEKLFF
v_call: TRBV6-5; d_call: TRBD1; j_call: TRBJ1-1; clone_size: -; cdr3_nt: TGTGCCAGCAGCCCCGGACAGGGGATGAACACTGAAGCTTTCTTT; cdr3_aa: CASSPGQGMNTEAFF
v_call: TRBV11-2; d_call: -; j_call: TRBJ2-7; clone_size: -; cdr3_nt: TGTGCCAGCAGCCCAGGGGTTGACGAGCAGTACTTC; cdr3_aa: CASSPGVDEQYF
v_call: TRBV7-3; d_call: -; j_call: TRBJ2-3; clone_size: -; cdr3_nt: TGTGCCAGCAGCTTAACAGGGGCTGGAGATACGCAGTATTTT; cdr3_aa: CASSLTGAGDTQYF
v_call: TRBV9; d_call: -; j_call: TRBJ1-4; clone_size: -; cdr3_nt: TGTGCCAGCAGCGAGGCGGCGGAAACTAATGAAAAACTGTTTTTT; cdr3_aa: CASSEAAETNEKLFF
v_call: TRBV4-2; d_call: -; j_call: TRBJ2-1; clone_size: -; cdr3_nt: TGTGCCAGCAGCCAAGAAGTGGAGGGACCATACAATGAGCAGTTCTTC; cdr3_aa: CASSQEVEGPYNEQFF
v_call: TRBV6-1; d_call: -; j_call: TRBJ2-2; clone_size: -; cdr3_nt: TGTGCCAGCAGGCGGGACACCGGGGAGCTGTTTTTT; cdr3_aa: CASRRDTGELFF
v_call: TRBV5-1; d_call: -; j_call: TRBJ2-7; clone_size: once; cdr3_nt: TGCGCCAGCAGCTTGGAACGGGGGTACTACGAGCAGTACTTC; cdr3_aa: CASSLERGYYEQYF
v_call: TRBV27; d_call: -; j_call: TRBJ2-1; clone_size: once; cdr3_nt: TGTGCCAGCCGTACCGGGGGGCCCAACAATGAGCAGTTCTTC; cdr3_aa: CASRTGGPNNEQFF
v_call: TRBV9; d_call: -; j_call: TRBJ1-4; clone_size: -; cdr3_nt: TGTGCCAGCAGCGACGGACAGGAAAAACTGTTTTTT; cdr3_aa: CASSDGQEKLFF
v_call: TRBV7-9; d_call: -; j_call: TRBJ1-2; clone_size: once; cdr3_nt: TGTGCCAGCAGCATCCCGACGGGAAACTTC; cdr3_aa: CASSIPTGNF
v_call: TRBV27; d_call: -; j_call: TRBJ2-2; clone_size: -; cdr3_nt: TGTGCCAGCAGTTTTGGGGGCGGCACCGGGGAGCTGTTTTTT; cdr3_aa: CASSFGGGTGELFF
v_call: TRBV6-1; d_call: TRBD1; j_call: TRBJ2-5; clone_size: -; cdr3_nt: TGTGCCGTAGACAGGGAAGAGACCCAGTACTTC; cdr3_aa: CAVDREETQYF
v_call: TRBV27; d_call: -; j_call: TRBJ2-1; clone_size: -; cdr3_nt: TGTGCCAGCAGTCCCAACACAGGGAATGAGCAGTTCTTC; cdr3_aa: CASSPNTGNEQFF
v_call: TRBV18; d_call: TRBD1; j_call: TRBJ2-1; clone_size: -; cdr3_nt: TGTGCCAGCTCACCACCCACAGGGGACAATGAGCAGTTCTTC; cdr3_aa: CASSPPTGDNEQFF
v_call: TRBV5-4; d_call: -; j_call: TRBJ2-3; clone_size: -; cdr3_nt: TGTGCCAGCAGCCTTGGCCGGCGGGGGCCCAGCACAGATACGCAGTATTTT; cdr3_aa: CASSLGRRGPSTDTQYF
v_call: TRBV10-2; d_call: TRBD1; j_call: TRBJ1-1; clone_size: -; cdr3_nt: TGCGCCACCGGGACAGGGGTTGATACTGAAGCTTTCTTT; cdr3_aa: CATGTGVDTEAFF
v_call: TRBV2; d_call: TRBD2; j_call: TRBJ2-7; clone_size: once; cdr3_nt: TGTGCCAGCACGGGGGGGACAACCTACGAGCAGTACTTC; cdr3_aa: CASTGGTTYEQYF
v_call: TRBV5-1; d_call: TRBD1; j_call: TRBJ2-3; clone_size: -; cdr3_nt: TGCGCCAGCAGCTTAATGGACAGGGGAAACACAGATACGCAGTATTTT; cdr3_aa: CASSLMDRGNTDTQYF
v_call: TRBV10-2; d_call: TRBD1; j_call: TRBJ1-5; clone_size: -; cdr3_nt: TGCGCCAGCACCCCTGACAGGGGAGGCAATCAGCCCCAGCATTTT; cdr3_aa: CASTPDRGGNQPQHF
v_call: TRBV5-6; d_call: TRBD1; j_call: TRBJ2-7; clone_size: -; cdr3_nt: TGTGCCAGCCAACCGGGACAGGGGTTCTACGAGCAGTACTTC; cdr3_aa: CASQPGQGFYEQYF
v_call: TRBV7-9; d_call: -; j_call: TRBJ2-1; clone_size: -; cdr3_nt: TGTGCCAGCAGCTTAGCGGGGGCTACCATCTCCTACAATGAGCAGTTCTTC; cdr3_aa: CASSLAGATISYNEQFF
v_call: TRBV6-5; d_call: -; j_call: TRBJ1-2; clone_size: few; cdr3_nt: TGTGCCAGCAGTTACTCGCCCCGAGAAGGCTACACCTTC; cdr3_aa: CASSYSPREGYTF
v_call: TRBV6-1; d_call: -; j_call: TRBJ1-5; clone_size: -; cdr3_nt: TGTGCCAGCAGTGAAGGGCAAAGAAATCAGCCCCAGCATTTT; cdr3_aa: CASSEGQRNQPQHF
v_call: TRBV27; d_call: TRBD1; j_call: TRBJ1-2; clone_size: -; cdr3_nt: TGTGCCAGCAGTATAACCGGGACAGCTTATGGCTACACCTTC; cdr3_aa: CASSITGTAYGYTF
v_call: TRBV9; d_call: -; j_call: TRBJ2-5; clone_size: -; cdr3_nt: TGTGCCAGCAGCGTAGATAGGACAGAGGGAGAGACCCAGTACTTC; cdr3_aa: CASSVDRTEGETQYF
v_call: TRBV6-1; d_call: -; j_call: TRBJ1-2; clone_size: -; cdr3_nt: TGTGCCAGCAGTGAAATGGAGGGTACCTCATTGGGCTACACCTTC; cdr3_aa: CASSEMEGTSLGYTF
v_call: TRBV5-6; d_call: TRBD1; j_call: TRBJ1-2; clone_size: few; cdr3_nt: TGTGCCAGCAGCTTGGTACGAGGGACAGGGACGAACTATGGCTACACCTTC; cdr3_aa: CASSLVRGTGTNYGYTF
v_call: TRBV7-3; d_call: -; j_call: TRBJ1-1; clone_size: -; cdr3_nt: TGTGCCAGCAGCTTAACCGCGGCTTATTTGAACACTGAAGCTTTCTTT; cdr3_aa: CASSLTAAYLNTEAFF
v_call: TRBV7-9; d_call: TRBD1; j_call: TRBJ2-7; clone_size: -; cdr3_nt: TGTGCCAGCAGCTTACCTCCGGGACAGGGTTACGAGCAGTACTTC; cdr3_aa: CASSLPPGQGYEQYF
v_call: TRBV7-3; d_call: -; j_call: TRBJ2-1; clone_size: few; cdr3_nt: TGTGCCAGCAGCCCCCCTAGCGATGAGCAGTTCTTC; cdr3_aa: CASSPPSDEQFF
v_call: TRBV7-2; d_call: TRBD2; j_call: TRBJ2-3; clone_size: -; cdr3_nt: TGTGCCAGCAGCCCTAAAGGGACTAGCGGGGAGCCAGTCACAGATACGCAGTATTTT; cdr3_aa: CASSPKGTSGEPVTDTQYF
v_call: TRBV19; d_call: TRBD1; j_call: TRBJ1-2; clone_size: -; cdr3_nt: TGTGCCAGTAGTACGACAGGGGTCCATGGCTACACCTTC; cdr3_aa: CASSTTGVHGYTF
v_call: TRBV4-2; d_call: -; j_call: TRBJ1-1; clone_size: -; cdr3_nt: TGTGCCAGCAGCCAAGTCCAGTTTAACACTGAAGCTTTCTTT; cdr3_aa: CASSQVQFNTEAFF